The sequence of this T cell receptor (beta chain) was determined in a study of T cell responses to AZD1222 COVID-19 vaccine. Clones were read by immunoSEQ multiplex PCR, and TCRdb kept only the in-frame ones, dropping some. The data hold 75,000 to 95,000 clones, with approximately 85% observed a single time. V lost 6 bases to trimming and J lost 1 base, with 11 bases between them. Per the germline V gene, CDR1 is SGHTS and CDR2 is YDEGEE. The CDR3 sequence is 14 residues long. Details on this clone: Its specificity is not known.

Study-wide points: Spike-specific TCR repertoires showed rising breadth and depth after two AZD1222 doses.

This clonotype was obtained from an adult in good health. Sequences were derived from peripheral blood, sampled on day 0 of AZD1222 vaccination. V is TRBV5-8 and J is TRBJ1-3; D gene ambiguous. The CDR3 loop is CASTLPGSGNTIYF. CDR3 DNA sequence: TGTGCCAGCACCTTACCGGGATCTGGAAACACCATATATTTT.